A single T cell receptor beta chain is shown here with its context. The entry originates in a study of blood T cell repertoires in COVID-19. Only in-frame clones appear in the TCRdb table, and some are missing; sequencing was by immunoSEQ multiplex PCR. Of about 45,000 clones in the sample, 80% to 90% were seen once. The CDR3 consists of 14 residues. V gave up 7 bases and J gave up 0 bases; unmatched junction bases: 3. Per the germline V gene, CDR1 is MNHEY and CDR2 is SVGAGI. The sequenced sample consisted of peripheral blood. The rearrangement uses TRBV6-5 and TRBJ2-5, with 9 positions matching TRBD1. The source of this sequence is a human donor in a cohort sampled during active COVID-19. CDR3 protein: CASTRDRDQETQYF. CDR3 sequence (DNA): TGTGCCAGCACCCGGGACAGGGACCAAGAGACCCAGTACTTC.